These 14 T cell receptor beta chains were all obtained from the same sample, sequenced in a study of post-analysis software for immune sequencing data. Study-wide results and caveats: There were roughly five TRBV segments more frequent in patients than controls, and TRBV5-6, TRBV5-1 and TRBV20-1 were among them.

Their antigen targets remain unknown. Unique molecular identifiers tagged the TCR beta cDNA libraries. TCRdb redid the calling of the PCR reads with MiXCR, one entry per CDR3 protein. Of hundreds of thousands of distinct CDR3 sequences in the sample, roughly 27% were seen once. The sample consisted of blood. These TCRs come from a girl between 5 and 17 years old with multiple sclerosis.

The chain uses TRBV12-3 or TRBV12-4 and TRBJ1-1; D is unclear. V lost 3 bases, J lost 1 base, and 9 bases lay in between. CDR3 size: 14 residues. CDR3 sequence reads: CASSFGLRNTEAFF. The CDR3 DNA sequence: TGTGCCAGCAGTTTTGGGTTAAGGAACACTGAAGCTTTCTTT.

The chain uses TRBV7-2 and TRBJ2-7, with a possible D match to TRBD2 (5 bases). V lost 1 base, J lost 2 bases, and 15 bases lay in between. The CDR3 has 16 amino acids. Germline CDR1 reads SGHTA; CDR2 reads FQGNSA. CDR3 DNA sequence: TGTGCCAGCAGCTTAGTAGCCGGGAACGACCCCTACGAGCAGTACTTC. Its protein product is CASSLVAGNDPYEQYF.

V gene TRBV6-1 combines with J gene TRBJ2-3; the D gene is possibly TRBD2 (6 bases). Between the trimmed V and J ends, which lost 2 bases and 1 base, there was a span of 19 bases. CDR1 and CDR2 (germline): MNHNS, SASEGT. This CDR3 is built from 18 residues. The CDR3 nucleotides are TGTGCCAGCAGTGAACGGAGACTATCTGGAGGGGGCACAGATACGCAGTATTTT. Translating it yields CASSERRLSGGGTDTQYF.

This chain joins TRBV6-4 and TRBJ2-2, with D unclear. V lost 3 bases to trimming and J lost 1 base, with 3 bases between them. CDR3 length equals 13 residues. Germline loops: CDR1 MRHNA, CDR2 SNTAGT. CDR3 sequence reads: CASSEGNTGELFF. CDR3 coding DNA: TGTGCCAGCAGTGAAGGGAACACCGGGGAGCTGTTTTTT.

The chain joins TRBV4-3 to TRBJ2-3; the D gene is possibly TRBD1 (6 bases). CDR3 size: 15 residues. CDR1 and CDR2 (germline): LGHNA, YSLEER. V was shortened by 3 bases and J by 7 bases, with 17 bases between the two germline ends. CDR3 loop: CASSQMDRAINTQYF. CDR3 nucleotides: TGCGCCAGCAGCCAGATGGACAGAGCAATCAATACGCAGTATTTT.

J is TRBJ1-1 and V is TRBV2; 10 bases fit TRBD1. This CDR3 contains 15 residues. The trim removed 6 bases at V and 3 bases at J, leaving 7 bases unmatched. Germline CDR1 and CDR2: SNHLY and FYNNEI. CDR3 bases: TGTGCCAGCAGAAGGACAGGGGGGTACCACACTGAAGCTTTCTTT. Amino acids: CASRRTGGYHTEAFF.

The V call is TRBV20-1, the J call TRBJ2-4; D not certain. V lost 6 bases, J lost 0 bases, and 9 bases lay in between. This CDR3 comprises 13 residues. Germline V gene lookup returns CDR1 DFQATT and CDR2 SNEGSKA (reference sequence). The CDR3 region has the DNA TGCAGTGCACCCCAACTAGCCAAAAACATTCAGTACTTC. It is translated as CSAPQLAKNIQYF.

This clonotype was counted only a few times. This chain uses TRBV4-1 with TRBJ2-6, with TRBD2 matching over 9 bases. After removal of 4 bases from V and 2 bases from J, the junction contained 12 bases not matched to a gene. The CDR3 is made up of 19 amino acids. From germline, CDR1 is MGHRA and CDR2 YSYEKL. The CDR3, as DNA: TGCGCCAGCAGCCCTCCCTTGCGGGAGGGTCTGCCTGGGGCCAACGTCCTGACTTTC. It yields the protein CASSPPLREGLPGANVLTF.

The V gene is TRBV7-9, the J gene TRBJ2-3, with D perhaps TRBD2 (6 bases). The length of the CDR3 is 14 residues. Trimming cost V 5 bases and J 2 bases, with 11 bases left between them. Germline lookup yields CDR1 SEHNR and CDR2 FQNEAQ (reference sequence). The CDR3 DNA sequence: TGTGCCAGCAGCCATCGGGAGTTCACAGATACGCAGTATTTT. This translates into CASSHREFTDTQYF.

The CDR3 protein is CATQTLTKNIQYF. DNA for the CDR3: TGTGCCACCCAGACCCTAACCAAAAACATTCAGTACTTC. This rearrangement joins TRBV28 to TRBJ2-4; D is undetermined. V was pared by 10 bases and J by 2 bases, with 12 bases between. The CDR3 totals 13 residues. Germline V gives CDR1 MDHEN, CDR2 SYDVKM.

The rearrangement links TRBV6-5 to TRBJ1-1; 10 bases align to TRBD1. Trimming cost V 5 bases and J 1 base; bases outside gene matches: 7. The CDR3 is 16 residues long. Per germline, CDR1 MNHEY and CDR2 SVGAGI. CDR3 loop: CASSPRDRGGNTEAFF. The CDR3 DNA is TGTGCCAGCAGTCCCCGGGACAGGGGAGGGAACACTGAAGCTTTCTTT.

This clonotype was recorded at least ten times. The rearrangement joins TRBV11-1 to TRBJ2-7; D possibly matches TRBD1 or TRBD2 (5 bases each). The germline V gene has CDR1 SGHAT and CDR2 FQDESV (reference sequence). The CDR3 loop spans 13 amino acids. V was cut by 3 bases and J by 7 bases, with 13 bases left in between. This chain's CDR3 is CASSFNLWGEQYF. CDR3 in DNA: TGTGCCAGCAGCTTCAATCTATGGGGGGAGCAGTACTTC.

In regard to this clonotype: At one boundary the junction diverges from the germline segment, which might be a read error. This chain links TRBV7-6 with TRBJ2-2; D may be TRBD1 or TRBD2 (5 bases each). This CDR3 is built from 17 residues. The germline V gene encodes CDR1 SGHVS and CDR2 FNYEAQ. This CDR3 is CASSLPQGTANTGELFF. In DNA form, the CDR3 reads TGTGCCAGCAGCTTACCCCAAGGGACGGCGAATACCGGGGAGCTGTTTTTT.

Notes on this clonotype: Mismatch with germline at one junction end may stem from a read error. V gene TRBV5-5 combines with J gene TRBJ2-1; 9 nucleotides match TRBD2. This CDR3 is built from 18 residues. Germline V CDR1 and CDR2: SGHKS, YYEKEE (reference sequence). In DNA, the CDR3 is TGTGCCAGCAGCTTGGTCCCGGGAGCGGGGGGAATTTACAATAAGCAGTTCTTC. Translating it yields CASSLVPGAGGIYNKQFF.